This T cell receptor beta chain stems from a study of blood T cell repertoires in COVID-19. Study-wide background: COVID-19 samples from acute and convalescent phases originated in the United States, Italy and Spain.

Trimming stripped 4 bases from V and 2 bases from J, with 8 bases between. CDR1 SGHDN and CDR2 FVKESK come from the germline V gene. This CDR3 has 13 residues. Only in-frame clones appear in the TCRdb table, and some are missing; sequencing was by immunoSEQ multiplex PCR. The repertoire holds some 400,000 clones, with over 75% as singletons. Donors in Cohort 3 who had recovered were those with two negative PCRs, healthcare professional clearance, or resolution of their symptoms. This TCR was recovered from a man under 40 who had recovered from COVID-19. The chain has TRBV14 and TRBJ1-2; D gene uncertain. Material for sequencing was PBMCs or T cells enriched from blood (not recorded which). The CDR3 spells CASSPRLNYGYTF. CDR3 DNA: TGTGCCAGCAGCCCCAGACTGAACTATGGCTACACCTTC.